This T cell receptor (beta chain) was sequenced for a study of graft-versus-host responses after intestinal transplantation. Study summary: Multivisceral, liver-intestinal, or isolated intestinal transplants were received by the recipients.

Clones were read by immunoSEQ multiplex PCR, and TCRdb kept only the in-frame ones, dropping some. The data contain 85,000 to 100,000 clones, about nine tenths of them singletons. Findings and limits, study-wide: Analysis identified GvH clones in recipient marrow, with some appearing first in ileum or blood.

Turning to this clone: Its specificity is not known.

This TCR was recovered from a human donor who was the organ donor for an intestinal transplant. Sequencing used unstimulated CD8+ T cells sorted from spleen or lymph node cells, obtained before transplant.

The CDR3: CASSLAPGEQYF. CDR3 sequence (DNA): TGCGCCAGCAGCTTGGCCCCCGGGGAGCAGTACTTC. The chain employs TRBV5-1 and TRBJ2-7, with D uncertain. The germline V gene encodes CDR1 SGHRS and CDR2 YFSETQ. There are 12 residues in the CDR3. V was shortened by 0 bases and J by 7 bases, with 8 bases between the two germline ends. The full variable domain, its missing parts supplied by reference TRBV5-1 and TRBJ2-7, is KAGVTQTPRYLIKTRGQQVTLSCSPISGHRSVSWYQQTPGQGLQFLFEYFSETQRNKGNFPGRFSGRQFSNSRSEMNVSTLELGDSALYLCASSLAPGEQYFGPGTRLTVT.